These 23 T cell receptor beta chains came from one sample sequenced in a study of T-cell memory formation after mild COVID-19. MiXCR, applied by TCRdb to the 5' RACE reads, yields one record per CDR3 protein. The sample contains some 260,000 distinct CDR3 sequences, about 17% of which appear only once. Sequencing input: PBMCs or a T cell subset sorted from them (not recorded which). These receptors were taken from a man aged 18 to 30 who had mild COVID-19 (a few samples of this study predate the infection). Cell type and time point are not known.

The chain carries TRBV24-1 and TRBJ2-1; no reliable D call. The CDR3 totals 16 residues. CDR1 is KGHDR, CDR2 SFDVKD, per germline. Trimming took off 4 bases at V and 0 bases at J, with 12 bases between the two ends. The DNA of the CDR3 is TGTGCCACCAGTGACAGCGAAGGAAACTCCTACAATGAGCAGTTCTTC. Its translation: CATSDSEGNSYNEQFF.

The J gene is TRBJ2-1, the V gene TRBV29-1; D gene ambiguous. Germline V gives CDR1 SQVTM, CDR2 ANQGSEA. The length of the CDR3 is 16 residues. Trimming took 8 bases from V and 6 from J, leaving 26 bases between them. Written as DNA, the CDR3 is TGCAGCCTGGGCGGAGCGTCCGCTCGGAATTTCAATGAGCAGTTCTTC. Its translation: CSLGGASARNFNEQFF.

The rearrangement links TRBV14 to TRBJ2-5, with 10 nucleotides matching TRBD1. The V and J ends lost 6 bases and 1 base, in that order; junction bases with no gene match: 8. The V gene's germline CDR1 is SGHDN and CDR2 FVKESK. The CDR3 has 16 amino acids. DNA for the CDR3: TGTGCCAGCAGTCGAGACAGGGGGCACTCCCAAGAGACCCAGTACTTC. Translation gives CASSRDRGHSQETQYF.

This chain links TRBV29-1 with TRBJ1-2; 7 nucleotides agree with TRBD1. The CDR3 consists of 12 residues. CDR1 is SQVTM and CDR2 is ANQGSEA in the germline V gene. Trimming removed 7 bases from V and 2 bases from J; junction bases left unmatched: 4. CDR3 sequence reads: CSGSGQNYGYTF. CDR3 DNA sequence: TGCAGCGGATCGGGACAGAACTATGGCTACACCTTC. Drawing the rest from reference TRBV29-1 and TRBJ1-2, the complete variable domain is SAVISQKPSRDICQRGTSLTIQCQVDSQVTMMFWYRQQPGQSLTLIATANQGSEATYESGFVIDKFPISRPNLTFSTLTVSNMSPEDSSIYLCSGSGQNYGYTFGSGTRLTVV.

The J gene is TRBJ2-2, the V gene TRBV9, with a tentative D call TRBD1 (6 bases). Germline lookup yields CDR1 SGDLS and CDR2 YYNGEE. The V and J ends lost 1 base and 4 bases respectively, with 14 bases between them. This CDR3 is 16 amino acids long. CDR3 residues: CASSVTGRRTTGELFF. CDR3 DNA sequence: TGTGCCAGCAGCGTAACAGGGAGACGGACCACCGGGGAGCTGTTTTTT.

For the CDR3, the DNA is TGTGCCAGCAGATTCTTTGCCGGCAGGGGCCGTCAGCCCCAGCATTTT. Protein sequence: CASRFFAGRGRQPQHF. This chain connects TRBV28 to TRBJ1-5, with D perhaps TRBD1 (6 bases). Trimming pared 6 bases from V and 6 bases from J, leaving 21 bases between. Looked up from germline, CDR1 is MDHEN and CDR2 is SYDVKM. The CDR3 length is 16 residues.

V is TRBV4-3 and J is TRBJ2-3; 9 bases agree with TRBD2. The CDR3 spans 16 residues. Trimming cost V 3 bases and J 5 bases; bases outside gene matches: 9. Germline CDR1 is LGHNA and CDR2 is YSLEER. CDR3 sequence reads: CASSQGNSGGLDTQYF. DNA for the CDR3: TGCGCCAGCAGCCAGGGGAATAGCGGGGGCTTAGATACGCAGTATTTT.

This clonotype was counted only a few times. The gene calls are TRBV6-2 or TRBV6-3 and TRBJ2-1, with 11 bases identical to TRBD1. Germline V gene lookup returns CDR1 MNHEY and CDR2 SVGEGT. The J segment lost 9 bases and the V segment lost 6 bases, leaving 4 bases of the junction unmatched. The CDR3 has 13 amino acids. The CDR3 protein is CASRGQGVSEQFF. The CDR3 nucleotides are TGTGCCAGCAGGGGACAGGGGGTGAGTGAGCAGTTCTTC.

This rearrangement joins TRBV20-1 to TRBJ2-1; TRBD2 agrees at 9 bases. V gave up 3 bases and J gave up 9 bases; unmatched junction bases: 12. This CDR3 comprises 15 residues. Germline CDR1 DFQATT, CDR2 SNEGSKA (reference sequence). In DNA, the CDR3 is TGCAGTGCTAGTGCCGGCGGGGGGGCCCTTAGTGAGCAGTTCTTC. It encodes CSASAGGGALSEQFF.

This clonotype was seen many times. The rearrangement links TRBV6-1 to TRBJ2-7; D remains unclear. Trimming took 5 bases from V and 7 from J, leaving 15 bases between them. The germline CDR1 and CDR2 sequences are MNHNS and SASEGT. The CDR3 loop spans 13 amino acids. CDR3 region: CASSHPQWLEQYV. CDR3 coding DNA: TGTGCCAGCAGTCACCCTCAGTGGTTGGAGCAGTACGTC.

The table lists this clonotype with a few counts. The gene calls are TRBV6-6 and TRBJ2-5; TRBD2 agrees at 8 bases. The J segment lost 5 bases and the V segment lost 6 bases, leaving 11 bases of the junction unmatched. CDR1 and CDR2 from the germline V gene are MNHNY and SVGAGI (reference sequence). The CDR3 is 15 amino acids. In DNA, the CDR3 is TGTGCCAGCAGCCCTCTCGGGGGGGCGGGGGAGACCCAGTACTTC. This encodes CASSPLGGAGETQYF.

This clonotype was seen a handful of times. J is TRBJ1-6 and V is TRBV6-6; 8 bases match TRBD1. The V segment lost 6 bases and the J segment 7 bases; nucleotides outside the gene matches: 2. CDR3 size: 13 residues. Germline lookup yields CDR1 MNHNY and CDR2 SVGAGI (reference sequence). CDR3 in DNA: TGTGCCAGCAGGGGACAGGCCAATTCACCCCTCCACTTT. Its protein product is CASRGQANSPLHF.

V gene TRBV7-6 combines with J gene TRBJ2-3; the D is unclear. Trimming pared 1 base from V and 2 bases from J, leaving 10 bases between. The CDR3 runs 15 residues. Germline CDR1 and CDR2: SGHVS and FNYEAQ. The CDR3 DNA reads as TGTGCCAGCAGCTTAGGAATTTTATACACAGATACGCAGTATTTT. Its protein product is CASSLGILYTDTQYF.

This clonotype was detected a few times. The CDR3, as DNA: TGTGCCAGCTGTTACAGGGGTCAAGAGACCCAGTACTTC. It specifies CASCYRGQETQYF. The chain is built from TRBV7-2 and TRBJ2-5; 7 bases align to TRBD1. This CDR3 has 13 amino acids. After removal of 8 bases from V and 2 bases from J, the junction contained 5 bases not matched to a gene. The germline V gene encodes CDR1 SGHTA and CDR2 FQGNSA.

This clonotype turned up a few times. The genes are TRBV7-9 and TRBJ2-5; 7 bases match TRBD2. The CDR3 extends over 17 amino acids. After removal of 2 bases from V and 2 bases from J, the junction contained 11 bases not matched to a gene. From germline, CDR1 is SEHNR and CDR2 FQNEAQ (reference sequence). The CDR3 coding sequence is TGTGCCAGCAGCTTAAGCCGATTGTTGGGAGGGCAAGAGACCCAGTACTTC. Translation gives CASSLSRLLGGQETQYF.

This clonotype was recorded at least ten times. The genes are TRBV28 and TRBJ1-4, with D unresolved. The CDR3 contains 13 residues. Germline loops: CDR1 MDHEN, CDR2 SYDVKM. The V end was cut by 8 bases, the J end by 10 bases, with 17 bases between. The CDR3: CASGDGVRRKLFF. DNA of the CDR3: TGTGCCAGCGGAGACGGTGTTCGTAGAAAACTGTTTTTT.

V usage is TRBV5-5 and J usage is TRBJ1-5; no definite D call. Per the germline V gene, CDR1 is SGHKS and CDR2 is YYEKEE (reference sequence). V was cut by 2 bases and J by 1 base, with 7 bases left in between. The CDR3 covers 14 residues. CDR3 sequence: CASSLLVSNQPQHF. CDR3 DNA sequence: TGTGCCAGCAGCTTATTGGTGAGCAATCAGCCCCAGCATTTT. Full variable domain (remainder filled in from reference TRBV5-5 and TRBJ1-5): DAGVTQSPTHLIKTRGQQVTLRCSPISGHKSVSWYQQVLGQGPQFIFQYYEKEERGRGNFPDRFSARQFPNYSSELNVNALLLGDSALYLCASSLLVSNQPQHFGDGTRLSIL.

The V and J genes are TRBV5-1 and TRBJ1-1; D is unclear. The CDR3 extends over 14 amino acids. V shed 1 base and J shed 1 base, with 8 bases lying between them. Germline V CDR1 and CDR2: SGHRS, YFSETQ. The CDR3 DNA reads TGCGCCAGCAGCTTGCAGCCGAAGAACACTGAAGCTTTCTTT. This codes for CASSLQPKNTEAFF. The full variable domain, in which reference TRBV5-1 and TRBJ1-1 provide the parts outside the CDR3, is KAGVTQTPRYLIKTRGQQVTLSCSPISGHRSVSWYQQTPGQGLQFLFEYFSETQRNKGNFPGRFSGRQFSNSRSEMNVSTLELGDSALYLCASSLQPKNTEAFFGQGTRLTVV.

This clonotype turned up a few times. J is TRBJ1-1 and V is TRBV7-9; D not certain. V was trimmed by 7 bases and J by 5 bases, leaving 14 bases between them. Germline loops: CDR1 SEHNR, CDR2 FQNEAQ (reference sequence). The CDR3 is 13 residues long. For the CDR3, the DNA is TGTGCCAGCACCCTCCTCGAAGGGACTGAAGCTTTCTTT. It encodes CASTLLEGTEAFF.

This clonotype was counted between two and nine times. This chain uses TRBV7-3 with TRBJ2-3; 8 bases line up with TRBD1. This CDR3 has 14 residues. Germline CDR1 SGHTA, CDR2 FQGTGA. V lost 5 bases, J lost 6 bases, and 7 bases stayed unmatched. The CDR3 loop reads CASSPRTGRDTQYF. The CDR3 coding sequence is TGTGCCAGCAGCCCCCGGACAGGGAGGGATACGCAGTATTTT.

This rearrangement joins TRBV7-3 to TRBJ2-1, with TRBD2 identical over 9 bases. The CDR3 covers 13 residues. Germline loops: CDR1 SGHTA, CDR2 FQGTGA. V was pared by 4 bases and J by 8 bases, with 3 bases of the junction left unmatched. In DNA form, the CDR3 reads TGTGCCAGCAGCTCGGGACTAGCCTATGAGCAGTTCTTC. It encodes CASSSGLAYEQFF.

The chain uses TRBV12-3 or TRBV12-4 and TRBJ1-1, with unresolved D. The V end lost 3 bases, the J end lost 6 bases, and 17 bases lay between the germline ends. The CDR3 covers 15 residues. As DNA, the CDR3 is TGTGCCAGCAGTTTCCGGTCAAGTATTCTCCCTGAAGCTTTCTTT. It translates to CASSFRSSILPEAFF.

This sequence joins TRBV7-3 and TRBJ2-2; no firm D call. V dropped 1 base and J dropped 6 bases, with 6 bases sitting between them. In germline, CDR1 is SGHTA, CDR2 FQGTGA. This CDR3 contains 13 residues. The CDR3 DNA is TGTGCCAGCAGCTTAATGGGCCCCGGGGAGCTGTTTTTT. The encoded protein is CASSLMGPGELFF.